The 10 T cell receptor beta chains below were found in one sample sequenced in a study of post-analysis software for immune sequencing data. General study points: Controls showed lower frequencies than patients for roughly 5 TRBV segments, and TRBV5-6, TRBV5-1 and TRBV20-1 were among these.

No antigens are known for them. Built from TCR beta cDNA, the libraries had unique molecular identifiers in them. TCRdb fed the PCR reads into MiXCR, producing one record per CDR3 protein. Among approximately 250,000 distinct CDR3 sequences listed, 36% were seen once. The specimen sequenced was blood. Receptors originate from a girl aged 10-17 years with multiple sclerosis.

This clonotype was seen a handful of times. The rearrangement uses TRBV6-6 and TRBJ1-1; D not certain. The length of the CDR3 is 13 residues. The ends were cut back, 5 bases at V and 4 bases at J, with 11 bases in the middle. CDR1 and CDR2 (germline): MNHNY, SVGAGI (reference sequence). The CDR3: CASSRGVGTEAFF. The DNA for the CDR3 is TGTGCCAGCAGTCGCGGGGTGGGCACTGAAGCTTTCTTT.

The chain links TRBV5-6 to TRBJ2-1; 7 bases align to TRBD2. This CDR3 region has 13 residues. V lost 3 bases to trimming and J lost 14 bases; unmatched junction nucleotides: 11. From germline, CDR1 is SGHDT and CDR2 YYEEEE. CDR3 nucleotide sequence: TGTGCCAGCAGCTGGGGTGGGGCGGGAGTAGAGTTCTTC. It yields the protein CASSWGGAGVEFF.

This clonotype was detected ten times or more. J is TRBJ1-2 and V is TRBV7-2, with D perhaps matching TRBD1 (6 bases). The CDR3 loop spans 15 amino acids. V dropped 2 bases and J dropped 6 bases, with 16 bases sitting between them. CDR1 is SGHTA, CDR2 FQGNSA, per germline. The CDR3 sequence: CASSLTTLRGDGYTF. The CDR3 DNA is TGTGCCAGCAGCTTAACGACCCTCAGGGGTGATGGCTACACCTTC. Full variable domain (outside the CDR3, taken from reference TRBV7-2 and TRBJ1-2): GAGVSQSPSNKVTEKGKDVELRCDPISGHTALYWYRQSLGQGLEFLIYFQGNSAPDKSGLPSDRFSAERTGGSVSTLTIQRTQQEDSAVYLCASSLTTLRGDGYTFGSGTRLTVV.

The chain recombines TRBV29-1 with TRBJ2-7, with D unclear. Germline CDR1 SQVTM, CDR2 ANQGSEA. The CDR3 is 13 residues long. With 3 bases removed from V and 0 bases from J, the gap between germline ends came to 9 bases. CDR3 loop: CSVDVGGSYEQYF. CDR3 DNA sequence: TGCAGCGTTGATGTAGGCGGCTCCTACGAGCAGTACTTC.

A word on this clonotype: A much larger clone lies a single base off, so this may be a read error. This chain connects TRBV27 to TRBJ1-2; 9 bases line up with TRBD1. Germline CDR1 MNHEY, CDR2 SMNVEV (reference sequence). This CDR3 region has 14 residues. The CDR3 here is CAGSPLQGAVSYTF. Written as DNA, the CDR3 is TGTGCCGGCAGTCCGTTACAGGGGGCTGTAAGCTACACCTTC.

This clonotype was observed a few times. Given a much more abundant clone one base away, this may be a read error. The chain joins TRBV25-1 to TRBJ2-5; no firm D call. Germline CDR1 is MGHDK and CDR2 is SYGVNS. This CDR3 spans 14 amino acids. CDR3 coding DNA: TGTACCAGCAGTTTCCTGGCTGCACAAGAGACCCAGTACTTC. The encoded protein is CTSSFLAAQETQYF.

This clonotype was seen a few times. V and J are TRBV7-2 and TRBJ2-7; D ambiguous. Germline loops: CDR1 SGHTA, CDR2 FQGNSA. This CDR3 has 12 residues. Trimming removed 4 bases from V and 3 bases from J, with 7 bases in between. CDR3 sequence: CASSSDGYEQYF. CDR3 in DNA: TGTGCCAGCAGCTCGGACGGCTACGAGCAGTACTTC.

The table lists this clonotype with a few counts. This may be a read error, as it is one base from a much larger clone. CDR3 sequence reads: CASSSDREDEQYF. The CDR3 DNA reads TGTGCCAGCAGCTCTGACAGGGAGGATGAGCAGTACTTC. This rearrangement joins TRBV11-3 to TRBJ2-7; D perhaps matches TRBD1 (7 bases). CDR1 is SGHNT and CDR2 is YENEEA in the germline V gene. This CDR3 is 13 amino acids long. V gave up 4 bases and J gave up 7 bases, with 14 bases separating them.

This clonotype appeared a few times. At one end, the junction sequence differs from germline, possibly due to a read error. The rearrangement links TRBV10-3 to TRBJ1-5; D is unresolved. The CDR3 consists of 11 residues. Germline loops: CDR1 ENHRY, CDR2 SYGVKD. The DNA of the CDR3 is TGTGCCGCGGGGAGGGATCAGCCCAAGCATTTT. It codes for CAAGRDQPKHF.

The rearrangement uses TRBV28 and TRBJ1-1; D may be TRBD1 (6 bases). CDR3 length: 14 residues. Germline V gene lookup returns CDR1 MDHEN and CDR2 SYDVKM. Trimming left V 7 bases short and J 1 base short, with 13 bases between. DNA for the CDR3: TGTGCCAGCATCGCGGGACACGGGAACACTGAAGCTTTCTTT. Translation: CASIAGHGNTEAFF.